A selection of T cell receptor beta chains follows, all from one sample in a study of cytomegalovirus exposure and HLA in healthy donors. Only in-frame clones appear in the TCRdb table, and some are missing; sequencing was by immunoSEQ multiplex PCR. The repertoire holds about 99,000 clones, with 10% as singletons. The sample comprised PBMCs. Every receptor here comes from a man aged 40-49 years in good health and CMV-seropositive. Both conserved end residues are part of each CDR3. The D gene is left open where the match is weak. Some rows mark clone size as missing; the rest say once, few, many or name a class of expanded clone.

>TRBJ1-4|TRBV30|TRBD1|14|few
TGTGCCTGGAGTGGGGGACAGGTCTACGAAAAACTGTTTTTT
CAWSGGQVYEKLFF
>TRBJ2-7|TRBV28|.|16|few
TGTGCCAGCAGCCGCCGGAAGAGCGGAGGGACCTACGAGCAGTACTTC
CASSRRKSGGTYEQYF
>TRBJ2-6|TRBV6-4|.|16|.
TGTGCCAGCAGTCAGGGACTTCTCTCTGGGGCCAACGTCCTGACTTTC
CASSQGLLSGANVLTF
>TRBJ2-1|TRBV28|TRBD2|19|.
TGTGCCAGCAGTTGGGGGCCCGGGACTAGCGGGAGGGTCTACAATGAGCAGTTCTTC
CASSWGPGTSGRVYNEQFF
>TRBJ2-5|TRBV5-4|TRBD1|14|.
TGTGCCAGCAGCAGCGGACAGGAGAGGGAGACCCAGTACTTC
CASSSGQERETQYF
>TRBJ2-7|TRBV13|TRBD2|15|few
TGTGCCAGCAGCAAGGGACTAGCGGGAACCTACGAGCAGTACTTC
CASSKGLAGTYEQYF
>TRBJ1-5|TRBV5-6|.|14|few
TGTGCCAGCAGCTTGGGTTTCGTCAGGCAGCCCCAGCATTTT
CASSLGFVRQPQHF
>TRBJ2-3|TRBV6-1|.|14|.
TGTGCCAGCAGTGCCAGACAACTCACAGATACGCAGTATTTT
CASSARQLTDTQYF
>TRBJ2-5|TRBV4-2|TRBD2|17|few
TGTGCCAGCAGCCAATCCCTAGCGGGACTTCTTGGAGAGACCCAGTACTTC
CASSQSLAGLLGETQYF
>TRBJ1-5|TRBV10-3|.|12|.
TGTGCCATCAGTACAGGGAATCAGCCCCAGCATTTT
CAISTGNQPQHF
>TRBJ1-2|TRBV7-2|.|15|.
TGTGCCAGCAGCTCTCAGGTAGGAGCGGACTATGGCTACACCTTC
CASSSQVGADYGYTF
>TRBJ2-7|TRBV15|.|15|.
TGTGCCACCACCCCAGTCGGGACTGGCCCCTCTGAGCAGTACTTC
CATTPVGTGPSEQYF
>TRBJ1-5|TRBV28|TRBD1|14|.
TGTGCCAGCAGTCGCGGACAGGGCCATCAGCCCCAGCATTTT
CASSRGQGHQPQHF
>TRBJ2-2|TRBV4-1|.|16|few
TGCGCCAGCAGCCAATTCACCACAGGGAACACCGGGGAGCTGTTTTTT
CASSQFTTGNTGELFF
>TRBJ2-1|TRBV29-1|TRBD2|14|few
TGCAGCGCGGATAGCGGGGCGTCCTACAATGAGCAGTTCTTC
CSADSGASYNEQFF
>TRBJ2-7|TRBV18|TRBD2|15|.
TGTGCCAGCTCACTACCTGGACTAGCGCGATACGAGCAGTACTTC
CASSLPGLARYEQYF
>TRBJ2-3|TRBV29-1|.|13|few
TGCAGCGTTGGGGGACTGGCCACAGATACGCAGTATTTT
CSVGGLATDTQYF
>TRBJ2-7|TRBV5-1|.|13|few
TGCGCCAGCAGCCGCGGGACTGCCTACGAGCAGTACTTC
CASSRGTAYEQYF
>TRBJ1-1|TRBV29-1|.|13|few
TGCAGCGTTGATTCCCCAGGGAACACTGAAGCTTTCTTT
CSVDSPGNTEAFF
>TRBJ2-3|TRBV18|TRBD2|16|.
TGTGCCAGCTCACCGGTGGCGGGAGGGAGCACAGATACGCAGTATTTT
CASSPVAGGSTDTQYF
>TRBJ1-5|TRBV7-2|.|13|few
TGTGCCAGCAGCTTATACCTAAATCAGCCCCAGCATTTT
CASSLYLNQPQHF
>TRBJ2-1|TRBV14|.|16|few
TGTGCCAGCAGCCAGGGTGGAGCGATAACCTACAATGAGCAGTTCTTC
CASSQGGAITYNEQFF
>TRBJ1-3|TRBV2|TRBD1|14|.
TGTGCCAGCAGCCGGGACAGGGGTGAAAACACCATATATTTT
CASSRDRGENTIYF
>TRBJ2-3|TRBV5-1|TRBD1|16|.
TGCGCCAGCAGCACCTCGGACAGGGCGTACGTAGATACGCAGTATTTT
CASSTSDRAYVDTQYF
>TRBJ2-3|TRBV6-4|TRBD2|14|few
TGTGCCAGCAGCGCGGGAGGTTGGGCAGATACGCAGTATTTT
CASSAGGWADTQYF
>TRBJ1-1|TRBV5-6|.|13|.
TGTGCCAGCAGCTTGGCCGCGAGTGGCGGGGCTTTCTTT
CASSLAASGGAFF
>TRBJ2-1|TRBV5-1|TRBD1|15|.
TGCGCCAGCAGCTTGGGGGACAGGAGAAACAATGAGCAGTTCTTC
CASSLGDRRNNEQFF
>TRBJ2-7|TRBV27|TRBD2|15|many
TGTGCCAGCAGTTTAACCACCGGGACTAGCTACGAGCAGTACTTC
CASSLTTGTSYEQYF
>TRBJ1-5|TRBV28|.|14|few
TGTGCCAGCAGTTTAATTGCGTCAGGTCAGCCCCAGCATTTT
CASSLIASGQPQHF
>TRBJ2-7|TRBV7-8|.|16|.
TGTGCCAGCAGCTCCAGGGGTGGGACGTTAACCTACGAGCAGTACTTC
CASSSRGGTLTYEQYF
>TRBJ2-5|TRBV5-4|TRBD2|15|.
TGTGCCAGCAGCCCGGGAGGACATTTCACGGAGACCCAGTACTTC
CASSPGGHFTETQYF
>TRBJ1-5|TRBV7-9|.|14|.
TGTGCCAGCAGCCAATCACGGGGAAATCAGCCCCAGCATTTT
CASSQSRGNQPQHF
>TRBJ2-5|TRBV7-8|.|14|.
TGTGCCAGCAGCATGAATCAGGTTGGAGAGACCCAGTACTTC
CASSMNQVGETQYF
>TRBJ1-1|TRBV6-5|.|13|.
TGTGCCAGCAGTTACTCCAGGAACACTGAAGCTTTCTTT
CASSYSRNTEAFF
>TRBJ2-7|TRBV11-2|TRBD2|16|few
TGTGCCAGCAGCTTACTGCTAGCGGGAGGGAACTACGAGCAGTACTTC
CASSLLLAGGNYEQYF
>TRBJ1-1|TRBV7-2|.|13|.
TGTGCCAGCAGCTTAGACGGGGGCACTGAAGCTTTCTTT
CASSLDGGTEAFF
>TRBJ2-5|TRBV7-9|TRBD1|16|.
TGTGCCAGCAGATTAAAACAGGGGGCGGGTGGAGAGACCCAGTACTTC
CASRLKQGAGGETQYF
>TRBJ1-1|TRBV7-3|.|14|few
TGTGCCAGCAGCTTAGGAGGGTCGAACACTGAAGCTTTCTTT
CASSLGGSNTEAFF
>TRBJ1-1|TRBV18|.|13|few
TGTGCCAGCTCATTGGACAGCAACACTGAAGCTTTCTTT
CASSLDSNTEAFF
>TRBJ1-4|TRBV11-3|TRBD1|17|.
TGTGCCAGCAGCTTACTCCCACGACAGGGGGGCAATGAAAAACTGTTTTTT
CASSLLPRQGGNEKLFF
>TRBJ1-4|TRBV9|.|17|few
TGTGCCAGCAGCCGAGCCCCTGACAGTTCAACTAATGAAAAACTGTTTTTT
CASSRAPDSSTNEKLFF
>TRBJ1-1|TRBV7-9|TRBD1|15|.
TGTGCCAGCAGCTTCGTAGGGGGCGCGGGCACTGAAGCTTTCTTT
CASSFVGGAGTEAFF
>TRBJ2-4|TRBV2|TRBD2|17|few
TGTGCCAGCAGGGGGGGACTAGCGGGAGGACGGGGGAACATTCAGTACTTC
CASRGGLAGGRGNIQYF
>TRBJ2-2|TRBV5-1|TRBD2|16|few
TGCGCCAGCAGCTTTTTGTCCCCGGGAGGGACCGGGGAGCTGTTTTTT
CASSFLSPGGTGELFF
>TRBJ2-1|TRBV27|TRBD2|13|few
TGTGCCAGCAGACTAGCGGTCCGTGGTGAGCAGTTCTTC
CASRLAVRGEQFF